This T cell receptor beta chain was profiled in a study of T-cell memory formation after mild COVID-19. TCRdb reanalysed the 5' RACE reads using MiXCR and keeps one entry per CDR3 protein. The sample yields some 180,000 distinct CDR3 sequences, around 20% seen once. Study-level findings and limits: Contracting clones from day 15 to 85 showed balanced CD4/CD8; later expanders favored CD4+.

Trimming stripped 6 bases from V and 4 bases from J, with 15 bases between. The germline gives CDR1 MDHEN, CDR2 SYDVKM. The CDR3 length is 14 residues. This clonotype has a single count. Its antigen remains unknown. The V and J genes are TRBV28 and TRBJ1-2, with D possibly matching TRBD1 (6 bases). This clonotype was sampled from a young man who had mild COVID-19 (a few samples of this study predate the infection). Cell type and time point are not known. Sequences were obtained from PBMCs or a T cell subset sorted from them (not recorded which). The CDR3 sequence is CASRLGQLSYGYTF. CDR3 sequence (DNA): TGTGCCAGCAGACTCGGACAGCTAAGCTATGGCTACACCTTC.